The clone carrying this T cell receptor beta chain was seen just once. The antigen remains undetermined. This sample is drawn from a study of T cell responses to AZD1222 COVID-19 vaccine. About the research overall: Some second doses came at about 4 weeks and others at about 12 weeks; these were pooled.

V dropped 1 base and J dropped 5 bases, with 10 bases sitting between them. The CDR3 runs 14 residues. Germline-derived CDR1 and CDR2 are LGHNA and YSLEER. Study-wide points: With dominance at 160-218 and 743-854, vaccine-associated CD4 TCRs spanned spike. Only a handful of AZD1222 recipients, several in all, had baseline seropositivity. As reported, nearly half of all spike-specific TCRs target variant regions that are unmutated.

Produced via immunoSEQ multiplex PCR; TCRdb's table is partial and in-frame only. The data hold fewer than 200,000 clones, with around 89% observed a single time. The J gene is TRBJ2-3, the V gene TRBV4-3; D is unresolved. The sequencing here drew on peripheral blood, taken on day 0 of AZD1222 vaccination. This sequence originates from an adult in good health. CDR3 region: CASSQAPGQDTQYF. The CDR3 DNA sequence: TGCGCCAGCAGCCAAGCTCCAGGCCAAGATACGCAGTATTTT.